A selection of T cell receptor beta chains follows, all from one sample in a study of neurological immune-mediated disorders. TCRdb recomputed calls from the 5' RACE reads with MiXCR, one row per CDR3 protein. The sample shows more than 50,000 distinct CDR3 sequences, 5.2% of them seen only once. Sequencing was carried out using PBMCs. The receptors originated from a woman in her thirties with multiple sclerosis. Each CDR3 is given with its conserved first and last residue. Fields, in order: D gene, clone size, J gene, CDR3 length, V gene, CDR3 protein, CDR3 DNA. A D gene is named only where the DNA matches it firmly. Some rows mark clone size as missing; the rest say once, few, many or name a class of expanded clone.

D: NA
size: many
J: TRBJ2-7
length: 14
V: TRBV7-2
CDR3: CASSLGGQSYEQYF
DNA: TGTGCCAGCAGCTTAGGGGGACAATCCTACGAGCAGTACTTC

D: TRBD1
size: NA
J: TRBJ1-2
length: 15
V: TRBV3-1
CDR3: CASSLGTGENYGYTF
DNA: TGTGCCAGCAGCCTCGGGACAGGGGAGAACTATGGCTACACCTTC

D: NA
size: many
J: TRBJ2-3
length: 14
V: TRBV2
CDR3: CASRPLQGTDTQYF
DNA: TGTGCCAGCAGGCCCCTACAGGGAACAGATACGCAGTATTTT

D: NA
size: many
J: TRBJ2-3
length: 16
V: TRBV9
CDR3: CASSKRDGSSTDTQYF
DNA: TGTGCCAGCAGCAAGAGGGACGGCTCTAGCACAGATACGCAGTATTTT

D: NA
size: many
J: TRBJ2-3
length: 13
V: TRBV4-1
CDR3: CASSHPKTDTQYF
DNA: TGCGCCAGCAGCCACCCTAAGACAGATACGCAGTATTTT

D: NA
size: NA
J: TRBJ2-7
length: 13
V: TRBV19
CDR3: CATSTVSSYEQYF
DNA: TGTGCCACCTCGACTGTAAGCTCCTACGAGCAGTACTTC

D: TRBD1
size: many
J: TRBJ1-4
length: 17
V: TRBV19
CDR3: CASSIDHGTGASRGLFF
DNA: TGTGCCAGTAGTATAGATCACGGGACAGGGGCTTCAAGGGGACTGTTTTTT

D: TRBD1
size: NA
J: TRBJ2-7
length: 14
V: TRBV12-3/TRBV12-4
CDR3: CASSPTGTFHEQYF
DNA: TGTGCCAGCAGTCCGACAGGGACCTTCCACGAGCAGTACTTC

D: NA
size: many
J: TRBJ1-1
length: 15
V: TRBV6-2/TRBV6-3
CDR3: CASSPVEGMNTEAFF
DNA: TGTGCCAGCAGCCCAGTGGAGGGGATGAACACTGAAGCTTTCTTT

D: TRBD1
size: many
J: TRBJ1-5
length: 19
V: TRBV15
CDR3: CATSRDVTGGPISNQPQNF
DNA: TGTGCCACCAGCAGAGATGTGACAGGGGGCCCGATTAGCAATCAGCCCCAGAATTTT

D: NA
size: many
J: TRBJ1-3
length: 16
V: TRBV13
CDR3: CASSFWAGGHGNTIYF
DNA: TGTGCCAGCAGCTTTTGGGCTGGGGGGCATGGAAACACCATATATTTT

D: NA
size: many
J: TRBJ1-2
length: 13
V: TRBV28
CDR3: CASSPRGDYGYTF
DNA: TGTGCCAGCAGTCCCCGAGGGGACTATGGCTACACCTTC

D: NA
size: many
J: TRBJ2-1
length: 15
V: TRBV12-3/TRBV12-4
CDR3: CASRIELEHDNEQFF
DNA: TGTGCCAGCAGAATCGAACTGGAACACGACAATGAGCAGTTCTTC

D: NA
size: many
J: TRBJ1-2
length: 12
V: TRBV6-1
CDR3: CASRTSGDGYTF
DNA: TGTGCCAGCAGGACGTCCGGGGATGGCTACACCTTC

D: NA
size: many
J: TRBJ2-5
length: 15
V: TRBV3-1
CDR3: CASSQGSNFEETQYF
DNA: TGTGCCAGCAGCCAAGGGTCGAACTTCGAGGAGACCCAGTACTTC

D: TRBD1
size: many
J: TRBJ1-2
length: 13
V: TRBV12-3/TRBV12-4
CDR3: CASRRQGDEGYTF
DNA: TGTGCCAGCAGGCGACAGGGGGATGAGGGCTACACCTTC

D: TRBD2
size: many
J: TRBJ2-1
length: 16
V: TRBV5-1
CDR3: CASSLEASGGFNEQFF
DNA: TGCGCCAGCAGCTTGGAGGCTAGCGGGGGGTTTAATGAGCAGTTCTTC